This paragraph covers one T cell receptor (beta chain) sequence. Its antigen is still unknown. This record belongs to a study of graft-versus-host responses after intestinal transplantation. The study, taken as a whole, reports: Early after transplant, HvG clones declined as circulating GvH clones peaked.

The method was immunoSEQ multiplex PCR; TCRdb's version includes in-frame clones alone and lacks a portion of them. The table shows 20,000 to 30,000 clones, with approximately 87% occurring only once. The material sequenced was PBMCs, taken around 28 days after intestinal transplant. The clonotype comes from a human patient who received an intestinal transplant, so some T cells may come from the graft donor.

CDR3: CASSVEGEPYEQYF. In DNA form, the CDR3 reads TGTGCCAGCAGCGTAGAGGGAGAACCCTACGAGCAGTACTTC. The rearrangement joins TRBV9 to TRBJ2-7; TRBD2 is a possible D gene (5 bases). The germline V gene has CDR1 SGDLS and CDR2 YYNGEE. Trimming removed 0 bases from V and 2 bases from J, with 9 bases in between. There are 14 residues in the CDR3. Supplemented by reference TRBV9 and TRBJ2-7, the full variable domain reads DSGVTQTPKHLITATGQRVTLRCSPRSGDLSVYWYQQSLDQGLQFLIQYYNGEERAKGNILERFSAQQFPDLHSELNLSSLELGDSALYFCASSVEGEPYEQYFGPGTRLTVT.